The 25 T cell receptor beta chains below all came from one sample that was sequenced in a study of memory CD4+ T cells and cytomegalovirus serostatus. The sort gate was single viable CD3+CD4+CD8-CD45RO+ cells for memory CD4+ T cells. The data were produced by immunoSEQ multiplex PCR, yet TCRdb's version contains in-frame clones alone and is incomplete. The data show about 50,000 clones, under 80% seen once. Sequenced sample: memory CD4+ T cells from blood. The receptors come from an adult in good health and CMV-seronegative.

This chain uses TRBV5-6 with TRBJ2-7; TRBD1 matches 10 bases. Trimming removed 5 bases from V and 7 bases from J; junction bases left unmatched: 9. Germline loops: CDR1 SGHDT, CDR2 YYEEEE. The CDR3 is 14 residues long. CDR3 DNA: TGTGCCAGCAGTTCCCGACAGGGGGCACGAGAGCAGTACTTC. Translating it yields CASSSRQGAREQYF.

This clone was counted only a few times. The chain employs TRBV28 and TRBJ1-4; D possibly corresponds to TRBD1 (5 bases). This CDR3 has 15 amino acids. The V gene's germline CDR1 is MDHEN and CDR2 SYDVKM. V dropped 2 bases and J dropped 8 bases, with 15 bases sitting between them. CDR3 in amino acids: CASSLGQGEGEKLFF. In nucleotides, the CDR3 is TGTGCCAGCAGTTTAGGGCAGGGAGAAGGCGAAAAACTGTTTTTT. The complete variable domain, with remaining parts taken from reference TRBV28 and TRBJ1-4, reads DVKVTQSSRYLVKRTGEKVFLECVQDMDHENMFWYRQDPGLGLRLIYFSYDVKMKEKGDIPEGYSVSREKKERFSLILESASTNQTSMYLCASSLGQGEGEKLFFGSGTQLSVL.

V and J are TRBV7-9 and TRBJ1-1; perhaps TRBD1 as D (6 bases). Germline V CDR1 and CDR2: SEHNR, FQNEAQ (reference sequence). Trimming shortened V by 1 base and J by 4 bases, and 7 bases separated the two germline ends. The CDR3 runs to 13 residues. This CDR3 is CASSLGTATEAFF. DNA of the CDR3: TGTGCCAGCAGCTTAGGGACAGCCACTGAAGCTTTCTTT.

The chain's CDR3 is CASSLTGTSGSNEQFF. The DNA for the CDR3 is TGTGCCAGCAGCTTGACAGGGACTAGCGGGAGCAATGAGCAGTTCTTC. The gene calls are TRBV7-8 and TRBJ2-1; TRBD2 aligns across 14 bases. The CDR3 totals 16 residues. CDR1 SGHVS and CDR2 FQNEAQ come from the germline V gene. The junction had 4 bases not matched to a gene; V was cut back by 3 bases and J by 6 bases.

The rearrangement uses TRBV11-1 and TRBJ2-2; 14 positions match TRBD2. The V segment lost 5 bases and the J segment 5 bases; nucleotides outside the gene matches: 7. Germline V gives CDR1 SGHAT, CDR2 FQDESV (reference sequence). This CDR3 is built from 17 residues. In nucleotides, the CDR3 is TGTGCCAGCAGCCCGGGACTAGCGGGAGTTCGAACCGGGGAGCTGTTTTTT. It is translated as CASSPGLAGVRTGELFF.

J is TRBJ2-1 and V is TRBV7-9; 8 bases align to TRBD2. V trimming: 2 bases; J trimming: 8 bases; junction bases outside the gene matches: 8. Germline V gives CDR1 SEHNR, CDR2 FQNEAQ (reference sequence). The CDR3 consists of 15 residues. CDR3 nucleotides: TGTGCCAGCAGCTTATGGCTCCTAGCGGGCGATGAGCAGTTCTTC. Translated, it gives CASSLWLLAGDEQFF.

The chain is built from TRBV6-6 and TRBJ2-7; D remains ambiguous. Per germline, CDR1 MNHNY and CDR2 SVGAGI (reference sequence). Between the trimmed V and J ends, which lost 7 bases and 0 bases, there was a span of 16 bases. CDR3 length: 15 residues. As DNA, the CDR3 is TGTGCCAGCACCCCTAACCCCCTAAGCTCCTACGAGCAGTACTTC. Amino acid sequence: CASTPNPLSSYEQYF.

This chain joins TRBV11-2 and TRBJ2-3; no clear D gene. Germline lookup yields CDR1 SGHAT and CDR2 FQNNGV. The CDR3 is 13 amino acids. Trimming left V 6 bases short and J 3 bases short, with 10 bases between. The CDR3 DNA follows: TGTGCCAGCAGTAGAGTGGGTACAGATACGCAGTATTTT. Residues: CASSRVGTDTQYF.

This chain connects TRBV10-3 to TRBJ2-1, with 11 positions matching TRBD2. CDR1 ENHRY and CDR2 SYGVKD come from the germline V gene. The CDR3 runs to 15 residues. Trimming removed 3 bases from V and 6 bases from J; junction bases left unmatched: 4. The CDR3 region is CAISELAGVSNEQFF. CDR3 nucleotide sequence: TGTGCCATCAGTGAACTAGCGGGAGTCAGCAATGAGCAGTTCTTC.

The chain recombines TRBV25-1 with TRBJ2-1; 8 positions match TRBD1. The CDR3 spans 15 residues. With 2 bases clipped from V and 8 bases from J, the junction kept 8 bases outside the gene matches. CDR1 and CDR2 (germline): MGHDK, SYGVNS. The CDR3 here is CASSEGTGRWDEQFF. CDR3 sequence (DNA): TGTGCCAGCAGTGAAGGGACAGGACGATGGGATGAGCAGTTCTTC. The full variable domain, completed using reference TRBV25-1 and TRBJ2-1, is EADIYQTPRYLVIGTGKKITLECSQTMGHDKMYWYQQDPGMELHLIHYSYGVNSTEKGDLSSESTVSRIRTEHFPLTLESARPSHTSQYLCASSEGTGRWDEQFFGPGTRLTVL.

The chain joins TRBV5-4 to TRBJ2-5, with TRBD2 matching over 13 bases. The trim removed 2 bases at V and 3 bases at J, leaving 4 bases unmatched. The CDR3 length is 16 residues. Per germline, CDR1 SGHNT and CDR2 YYREEE (reference sequence). CDR3 sequence reads: CASSFGGLAGKETQYF. As DNA, the CDR3 is TGTGCCAGCAGCTTTGGGGGACTAGCGGGAAAAGAGACCCAGTACTTC.

The gene calls are TRBV5-1 and TRBJ2-3; tentative D call: TRBD1 (5 bases). Germline V gene data show CDR1 as SGHRS and CDR2 as YFSETQ. There are 12 residues in the CDR3. Trimming removed 7 bases at V and 4 bases at J, with 10 bases between. Written as DNA, the CDR3 is TGCGCCAGCGGGGCCGGCCCAGATACGCAGTATTTT. Translation: CASGAGPDTQYF.

V and J are TRBV2 and TRBJ2-7, with a tentative D call TRBD1 (5 bases). The CDR3 consists of 13 residues. V was clipped by 5 bases and J by 1 base, with 9 bases between them. Germline V gives CDR1 SNHLY, CDR2 FYNNEI. The CDR3 loop reads CASSPQGSYEQYF. The CDR3 DNA reads TGTGCCAGCAGTCCTCAGGGTTCCTACGAGCAGTACTTC.

The chain recombines TRBV6-5 with TRBJ1-2; a weak D match, TRBD1 (5 bases). Germline CDR1 is MNHEY and CDR2 is SVGAGI. The V gene lost 6 bases and the J gene lost 8 bases, with 13 bases spanning the gap. The length of the CDR3 is 12 residues. CDR3 in DNA: TGTGCCAGCAGGTTCCGGGACGCCGGCTACACCTTC. Residues: CASRFRDAGYTF.

This chain connects TRBV14 to TRBJ2-5; D is undetermined. CDR1 is SGHDN, CDR2 FVKESK, per germline. V was trimmed by 1 base and J by 1 base, leaving 13 bases between them. CDR3 length: 16 amino acids. CDR3 sequence: CASSQGNGYTQETQYF. As DNA, the CDR3 is TGTGCCAGCAGCCAAGGGAACGGGTATACCCAAGAGACCCAGTACTTC.

The rearrangement uses TRBV6-5 and TRBJ2-3, with TRBD2 matching over 7 bases. V lost 7 bases and J lost 0; bases outside the gene matches: 4. Germline V lookup: CDR1 MNHEY, CDR2 SVGAGI. The CDR3 is made up of 14 amino acids. This chain's CDR3 is CASKDSGSTDTQYF. Here the CDR3 DNA reads TGTGCCAGCAAGGATAGCGGGAGCACAGATACGCAGTATTTT.

This clone was detected only once. V is TRBV29-1 and J is TRBJ2-1; D perhaps matches TRBD2 (5 bases). V lost 7 bases and J 1 base, leaving 8 bases between the germline ends. CDR1 and CDR2 from the germline V gene are SQVTM and ANQGSEA. The length of the CDR3 is 12 residues. The CDR3 nucleotides read TGCAGCGAAGGACTTTCCTACAATGAGCAGTTCTTC. Protein product: CSEGLSYNEQFF.

The V call is TRBV6-1, the J call TRBJ2-1, with D perhaps being TRBD1 or TRBD2 (5 bases each). V lost 1 base and J lost 0, with 10 bases in between. The germline V gene has CDR1 MNHNS and CDR2 SASEGT. The CDR3 length is 16 residues. The CDR3 is CASSEVWGSSYNEQFF. The CDR3 bases are TGTGCCAGCAGTGAAGTTTGGGGGAGCTCCTACAATGAGCAGTTCTTC.

This chain uses TRBV19 with TRBJ2-3, with D perhaps matching TRBD1 (5 bases). CDR3 length: 16 residues. Trimming took 1 base from V and 4 from J, leaving 15 bases between them. Germline loops: CDR1 LNHDA, CDR2 SQIVND (reference sequence). This CDR3 is CASSIGSPRGADTQYF. The DNA for the CDR3 is TGTGCCAGTAGTATAGGCTCCCCTAGGGGCGCAGATACGCAGTATTTT.

The chain employs TRBV30 and TRBJ2-1; 11 nucleotides agree with TRBD2. CDR1 GTSNPN and CDR2 SVGIG come from the germline V gene (reference sequence). This CDR3 spans 16 amino acids. V lost 4 bases, J lost 0 bases, and 5 bases stayed unmatched. The CDR3 sequence: CAWKLGTSGSYNEQFF. In DNA form, the CDR3 reads TGTGCCTGGAAACTTGGGACTAGCGGCTCCTACAATGAGCAGTTCTTC.

V is TRBV29-1 and J is TRBJ1-4, with D perhaps TRBD1 (6 bases). From germline, CDR1 is SQVTM and CDR2 ANQGSEA. The CDR3 runs to 13 residues. Trimming pared 5 bases from V and 8 bases from J, leaving 15 bases between. The CDR3 DNA is TGCAGCGTTAAACGGGGGGCGCACGAAAAACTGTTTTTT. It is translated as CSVKRGAHEKLFF. Full variable domain (missing parts from reference TRBV29-1 and TRBJ1-4): SAVISQKPSRDICQRGTSLTIQCQVDSQVTMMFWYRQQPGQSLTLIATANQGSEATYESGFVIDKFPISRPNLTFSTLTVSNMSPEDSSIYLCSVKRGAHEKLFFGSGTQLSVL.

The chain couples TRBV2 to TRBJ2-2; D not certain. This CDR3 spans 15 amino acids. The germline gives CDR1 SNHLY, CDR2 FYNNEI. V was cut by 6 bases and J by 4 bases, with 15 bases left in between. CDR3 bases: TGTGCCAGCAGCCTTAATACTTTGGGCACCGGGGAGCTGTTTTTT. The encoded protein is CASSLNTLGTGELFF. The full variable domain, completed using reference TRBV2 and TRBJ2-2, is EPEVTQTPSHQVTQMGQEVILRCVPISNHLYFYWYRQILGQKVEFLVSFYNNEISEKSEIFDDQFSVERPDGSNFTLKIRSTKLEDSAMYFCASSLNTLGTGELFFGEGSRLTVL.

This clone appeared a few times. V usage is TRBV6-5 and J usage is TRBJ1-1, with TRBD1 as a possible D gene (5 bases). This CDR3 has 15 residues. V dropped 2 bases and J dropped 2 bases, with 12 bases sitting between them. Germline CDR1 reads MNHEY; CDR2 reads SVGAGI. CDR3: CASSYRLGGNTEAFF. The CDR3 DNA sequence: TGTGCCAGCAGTTACAGATTGGGGGGAAACACTGAAGCTTTCTTT.

The rearrangement joins TRBV6-1 to TRBJ2-2; TRBD2 matches 8 bases. Germline-derived CDR1 and CDR2 are MNHNS and SASEGT. This CDR3 contains 14 residues. J lost 4 bases, V lost 6 bases, and 4 bases had no gene match. The CDR3 spells CASRAGDGTGELFF. The CDR3 region has the DNA TGTGCCAGCAGAGCGGGAGACGGCACCGGGGAGCTGTTTTTT.

The chain combines TRBV5-1 with TRBJ2-2, with 8 bases that match TRBD2. The germline V gene encodes CDR1 SGHRS and CDR2 YFSETQ. Germline trimming cut 2 bases from V and 0 bases from J; bases unmatched to any gene: 3. This CDR3 has 16 amino acids. CDR3 residues: CASSLKRGSNTGELFF. Here the CDR3 DNA reads TGCGCCAGCAGCTTAAAGCGGGGGTCGAACACCGGGGAGCTGTTTTTT.